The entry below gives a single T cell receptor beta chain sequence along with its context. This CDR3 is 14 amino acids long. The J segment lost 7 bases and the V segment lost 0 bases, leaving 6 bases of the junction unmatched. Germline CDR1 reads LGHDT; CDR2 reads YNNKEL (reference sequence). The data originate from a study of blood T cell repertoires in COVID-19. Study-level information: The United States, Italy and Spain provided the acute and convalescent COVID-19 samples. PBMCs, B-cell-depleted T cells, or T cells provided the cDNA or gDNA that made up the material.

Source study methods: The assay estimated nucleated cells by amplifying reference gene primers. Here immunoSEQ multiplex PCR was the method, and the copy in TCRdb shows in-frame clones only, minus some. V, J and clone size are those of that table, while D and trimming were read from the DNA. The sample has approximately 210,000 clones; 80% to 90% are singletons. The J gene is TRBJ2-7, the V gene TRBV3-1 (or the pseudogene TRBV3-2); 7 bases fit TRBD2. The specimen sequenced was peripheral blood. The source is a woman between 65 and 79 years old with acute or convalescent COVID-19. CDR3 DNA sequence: TGTGCCAGCAGCCAAGATGGGGGGGGTCGTGAGCAGTACTTC. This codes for CASSQDGGGREQYF.